This TCR beta chain was retrieved from a study of T cell responses to AZD1222 COVID-19 vaccine. Regarding the study as a whole: Donors were largely white British and mainly female; clonal diversity was possibly underestimated. CD4 TCRs covered the whole spike, strongest at regions 160-218 and 743-854. Just 5 to 7 AZD1222 recipients were seropositive at baseline. Of spike-specific TCRs, nearly half reportedly target regions left unmutated in variants.

About this clone itself: What it recognizes is unknown.

Profiling relied on immunoSEQ multiplex PCR, and the TCRdb table lists in-frame clones only, not all of them. Of 150,000 or so clones in the sample, roughly 92% were seen once. The CDR3 loop spans 12 amino acids. The germline V gene has CDR1 LNHDA and CDR2 SQIVND (reference sequence). Trimming removed 5 bases from V and 5 bases from J, with 8 bases in between. The V call is TRBV19, the J call TRBJ2-3; possible D gene TRBD1, 6 bases. The starting material was peripheral blood, obtained on day 0 of AZD1222 vaccination. This sequence was found in an adult in good health. Here the CDR3 DNA reads TGTGCCAGTAGTTTACAGGGAGATACGCAGTATTTT. Protein sequence: CASSLQGDTQYF. The full variable domain, its missing parts supplied by reference TRBV19 and TRBJ2-3, is DGGITQSPKYLFRKEGQNVTLSCEQNLNHDAMYWYRQDPGQGLRLIYYSQIVNDFQKGDIAEGYSVSREKKESFPLTVTSAQKNPTAFYLCASSLQGDTQYFGPGTRLTVL.